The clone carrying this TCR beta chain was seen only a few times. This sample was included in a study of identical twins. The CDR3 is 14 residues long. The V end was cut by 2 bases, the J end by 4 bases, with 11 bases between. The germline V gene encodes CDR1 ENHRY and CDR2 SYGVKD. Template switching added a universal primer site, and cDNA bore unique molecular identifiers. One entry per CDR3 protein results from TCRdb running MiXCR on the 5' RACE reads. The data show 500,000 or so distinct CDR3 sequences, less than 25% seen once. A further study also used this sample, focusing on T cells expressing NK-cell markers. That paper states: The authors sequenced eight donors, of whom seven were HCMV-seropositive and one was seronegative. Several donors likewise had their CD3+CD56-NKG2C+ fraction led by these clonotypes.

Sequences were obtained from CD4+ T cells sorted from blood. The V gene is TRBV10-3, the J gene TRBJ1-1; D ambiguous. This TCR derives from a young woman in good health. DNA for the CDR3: TGTGCCATCAGTGAGGCGTCGGGAAGCACTGAAGCTTTCTTT. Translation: CAISEASGSTEAFF.